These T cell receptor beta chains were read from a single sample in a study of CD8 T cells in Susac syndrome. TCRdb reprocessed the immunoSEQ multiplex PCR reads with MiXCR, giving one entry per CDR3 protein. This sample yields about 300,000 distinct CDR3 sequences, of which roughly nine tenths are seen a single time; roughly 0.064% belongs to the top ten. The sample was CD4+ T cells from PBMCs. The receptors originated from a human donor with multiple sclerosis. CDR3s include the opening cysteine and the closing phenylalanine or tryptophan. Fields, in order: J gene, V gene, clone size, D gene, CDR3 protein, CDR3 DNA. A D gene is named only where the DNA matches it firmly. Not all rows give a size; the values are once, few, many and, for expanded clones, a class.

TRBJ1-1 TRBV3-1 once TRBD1 CASSQVDRDTEAFF TGTGCCAGCAGCCAGGTGGACAGGGACACTGAAGCTTTCTTT
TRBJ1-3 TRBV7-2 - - CASGPGLPGNTIYF TGTGCCAGCGGCCCCGGACTCCCTGGAAACACCATATATTTT
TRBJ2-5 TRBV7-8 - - CASSARDRQETQYF TGTGCCAGCAGCGCCCGGGACCGTCAAGAGACCCAGTACTTC
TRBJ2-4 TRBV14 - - CASSLPGPENIQYF TGTGCCAGCAGCCTTCCGGGACCAGAAAACATTCAGTACTTC
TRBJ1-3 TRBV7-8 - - CASSPRRILSGNTIYF TGTGCCAGCAGCCCACGCAGGATTTTATCTGGAAACACCATATATTTT
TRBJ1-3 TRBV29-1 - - CSVGVGTGNTIYF TGCAGCGTTGGTGTGGGGACTGGAAACACCATATATTTT
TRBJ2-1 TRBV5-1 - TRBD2 CASSLTSGRTGFDEQFF TGCGCCAGCAGCTTAACTAGCGGGAGGACGGGTTTTGATGAGCAGTTCTTC
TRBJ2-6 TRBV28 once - CASSFWGTGANVLTF TGTGCCAGCAGTTTTTGGGGGACTGGGGCCAACGTCCTGACTTTC
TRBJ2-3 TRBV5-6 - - CASSLERTSTDTQYF TGTGCCAGCAGCTTGGAACGGACTAGCACAGATACGCAGTATTTT
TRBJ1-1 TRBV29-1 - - CSVGNTNTEAFF TGCAGCGTAGGCAATACGAACACTGAAGCTTTCTTT
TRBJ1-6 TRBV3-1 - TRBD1 CASSLRGHNSPLHF TGTGCCAGCAGCTTAAGGGGGCACAATTCACCCCTCCACTTT
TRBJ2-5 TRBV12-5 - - CASGPGEPELQETQYF TGTGCTAGTGGTCCGGGGGAGCCCGAACTCCAAGAGACCCAGTACTTC
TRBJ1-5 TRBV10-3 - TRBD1 CAISVQGGNQPQHF TGTGCCATCAGTGTCCAGGGGGGCAATCAGCCCCAGCATTTT
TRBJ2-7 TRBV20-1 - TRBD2 CSATGLAGGSIYEQYF TGCAGTGCCACCGGACTAGCGGGAGGTTCGATCTACGAGCAGTACTTC
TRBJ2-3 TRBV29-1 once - CSATWRGADTQYF TGCAGCGCAACCTGGAGAGGGGCAGATACGCAGTATTTT
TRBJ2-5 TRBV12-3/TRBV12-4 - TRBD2 CASSLSGLAETQYF TGTGCCAGCAGTTTATCCGGACTAGCCGAGACCCAGTACTTC
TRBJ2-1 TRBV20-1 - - CSARGVGNRINNEQFF TGCAGTGCTAGAGGCGTAGGCAACAGGATCAACAATGAGCAGTTCTTC
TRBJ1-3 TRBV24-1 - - CATSDPRGAGNTIYF TGTGCCACCAGTGACCCCCGTGGGGCTGGAAACACCATATATTTT
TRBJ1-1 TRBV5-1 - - CASRGGPNTEAFF TGCGCCAGCAGAGGAGGACCGAACACTGAAGCTTTCTTT
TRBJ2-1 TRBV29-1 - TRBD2 CSVDLRGGNEQFF TGCAGCGTTGACTTGCGCGGGGGAAATGAGCAGTTCTTC
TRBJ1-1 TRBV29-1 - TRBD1 CSVTTGGEYTEAFF TGCAGCGTTACTACAGGGGGGGAATACACTGAAGCTTTCTTT
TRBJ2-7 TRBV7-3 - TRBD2 CASSLGGTGGYEQYF TGTGCCAGCAGCTTAGGGGGGACGGGAGGCTACGAGCAGTACTTC
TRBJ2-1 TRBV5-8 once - CASRYQGRDYNEQFF TGTGCCAGCAGATATCAGGGTCGAGACTACAATGAGCAGTTCTTC
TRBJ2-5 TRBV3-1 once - CASSQGAGPQYF TGTGCCAGCAGCCAAGGGGCCGGGCCCCAGTACTTC
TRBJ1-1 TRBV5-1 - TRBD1 CASSSDRDTEAFF TGCGCCAGCAGCTCGGACAGGGACACTGAAGCTTTCTTT
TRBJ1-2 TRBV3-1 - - CASSQAIPGEGHGYTF TGTGCCAGCAGCCAAGCGATACCAGGGGAGGGACATGGCTACACCTTC
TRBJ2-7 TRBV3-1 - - CASSQESETGLGPTYEQYF TGTGCCAGCAGCCAAGAAAGTGAAACAGGTCTTGGTCCCACTTACGAGCAGTACTTC
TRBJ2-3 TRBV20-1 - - CSAPARIAQDTQYF TGCAGTGCTCCAGCGAGGATAGCGCAAGATACGCAGTATTTT
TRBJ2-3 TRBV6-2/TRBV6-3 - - CASSYGGTGGPNTQYF TGTGCCAGCAGTTACGGAGGGACCGGCGGGCCGAATACGCAGTATTTT
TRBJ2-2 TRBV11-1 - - CASRSTPVTAGELFF TGTGCCAGCAGGTCGACCCCGGTGACGGCCGGGGAGCTGTTTTTT
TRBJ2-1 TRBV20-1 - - CSAGAQVPGEFF TGCAGTGCCGGAGCACAGGTACCAGGGGAGTTCTTC
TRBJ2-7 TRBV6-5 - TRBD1 CASSRQGNGAYEQYF TGTGCCAGCAGTCGACAGGGGAACGGGGCCTACGAGCAGTACTTC
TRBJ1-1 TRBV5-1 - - CASSLGHRVMNTEAFF TGCGCCAGCAGCTTGGGACACAGGGTGATGAACACTGAAGCTTTCTTT
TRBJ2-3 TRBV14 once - CASSQTGGVDTQYF TGTGCCAGCAGCCAAACAGGCGGAGTGGATACGCAGTATTTT
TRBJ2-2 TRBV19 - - CASRRAGNTGELFF TGTGCCAGTAGACGCGCGGGGAACACCGGGGAGCTGTTTTTT
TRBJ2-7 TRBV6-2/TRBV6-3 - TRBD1 CASSYPGTVTYEQYF TGTGCCAGCAGTTACCCTGGGACAGTGACCTACGAGCAGTACTTC
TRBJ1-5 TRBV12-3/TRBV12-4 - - CASSFSDNQPQHF TGTGCCAGCAGTTTTAGCGACAATCAGCCCCAGCATTTT
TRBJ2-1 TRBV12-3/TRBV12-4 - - CASSLISGHNEQFF TGTGCCAGCAGTTTGATTAGCGGCCACAATGAGCAGTTCTTC
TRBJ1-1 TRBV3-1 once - CASSQRPENTEAFF TGTGCCAGCAGCCAAAGGCCAGAGAACACTGAAGCTTTCTTT